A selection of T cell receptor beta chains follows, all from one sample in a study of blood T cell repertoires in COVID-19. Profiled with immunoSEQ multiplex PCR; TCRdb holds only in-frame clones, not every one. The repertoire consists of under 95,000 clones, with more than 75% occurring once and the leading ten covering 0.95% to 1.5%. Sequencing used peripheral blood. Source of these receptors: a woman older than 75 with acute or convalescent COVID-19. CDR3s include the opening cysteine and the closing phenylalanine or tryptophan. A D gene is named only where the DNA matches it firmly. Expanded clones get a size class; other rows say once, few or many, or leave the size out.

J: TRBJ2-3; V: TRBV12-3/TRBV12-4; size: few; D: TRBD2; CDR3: CASRGLAENTQYF; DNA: TGTGCCAGCAGAGGACTAGCCGAGAATACGCAGTATTTT
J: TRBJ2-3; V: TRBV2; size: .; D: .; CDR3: CASNIGVLDTQYF; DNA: TGTGCCAGCAATATAGGAGTACTAGATACGCAGTATTTT
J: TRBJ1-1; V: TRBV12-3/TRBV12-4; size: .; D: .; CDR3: CASKKGGQAFF; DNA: TGTGCCAGCAAGAAAGGCGGGCAAGCTTTCTTT
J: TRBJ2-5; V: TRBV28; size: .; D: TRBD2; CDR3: CASSLRSGRMETQYF; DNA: TGTGCCAGCAGTCTCCGTAGCGGGAGGATGGAGACCCAGTACTTC
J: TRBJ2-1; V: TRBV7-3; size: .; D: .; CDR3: CASSLWGKEQFF; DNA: TGTGCCAGCAGCTTATGGGGCAAAGAGCAGTTCTTC
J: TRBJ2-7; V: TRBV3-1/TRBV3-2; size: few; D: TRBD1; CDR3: CASSPGTGASYEQYF; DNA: TGTGCCAGCAGCCCCGGGACAGGGGCCTCCTACGAGCAGTACTTC
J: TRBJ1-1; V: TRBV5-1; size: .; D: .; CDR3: CASSLGGGANTEAFF; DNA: TGCGCCAGCAGCTTGGGCGGAGGAGCGAACACTGAAGCTTTCTTT
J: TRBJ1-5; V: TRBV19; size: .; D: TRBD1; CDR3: CATMTGGAGYQPQHF; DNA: TGTGCCACCATGACAGGGGGCGCAGGATATCAGCCCCAGCATTTT
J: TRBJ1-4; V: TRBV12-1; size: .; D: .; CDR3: CASIPGQGASPTNEKLFF; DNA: TGTGCCAGCATCCCGGGACAGGGGGCCTCTCCTACTAATGAAAAACTGTTTTTT
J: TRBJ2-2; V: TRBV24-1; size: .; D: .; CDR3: CATSSRANTGELFF; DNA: TGTGCCACCAGTTCAAGAGCGAACACCGGGGAGCTGTTTTTT
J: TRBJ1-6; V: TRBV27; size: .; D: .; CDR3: CASSLSADNSPLHF; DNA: TGTGCCAGCAGTTTATCCGCAGATAATTCACCCCTCCACTTT
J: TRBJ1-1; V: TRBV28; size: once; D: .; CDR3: CASSPSGDFYEAFF; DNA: TGTGCCAGCAGCCCCTCCGGGGATTTTTATGAAGCTTTCTTT
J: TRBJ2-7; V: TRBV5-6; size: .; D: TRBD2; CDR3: CASRGTSKSYEQYF; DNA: TGTGCCAGCAGGGGGACTAGCAAGTCCTACGAGCAGTACTTC
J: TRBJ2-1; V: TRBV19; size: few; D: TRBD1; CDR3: CASSPMDRGNEQFF; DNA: TGTGCCAGTAGTCCAATGGACAGGGGCAATGAGCAGTTCTTC
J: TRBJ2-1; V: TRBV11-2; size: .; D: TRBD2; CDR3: CASSSGLAGFDEQFF; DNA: TGTGCCAGCAGCTCGGGACTAGCGGGATTTGATGAGCAGTTCTTC
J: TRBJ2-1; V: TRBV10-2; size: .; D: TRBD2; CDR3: CASSEGLAGGSYEQFF; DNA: TGCGCCAGCAGTGAGGGACTAGCGGGGGGGTCCTATGAGCAGTTCTTC
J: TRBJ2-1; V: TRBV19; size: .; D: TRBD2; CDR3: CASSIDLGLAGSNNEQFF; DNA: TGTGCCAGTAGTATAGATCTGGGGCTAGCGGGATCCAACAATGAGCAGTTCTTC
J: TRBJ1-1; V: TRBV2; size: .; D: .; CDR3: CASSEQGTIGTEAFF; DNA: TGTGCCAGCAGTGAACAGGGCACGATAGGGACTGAAGCTTTCTTT
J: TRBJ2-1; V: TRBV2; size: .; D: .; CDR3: CASMTFNEQFF; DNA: TGTGCCAGCATGACTTTCAATGAGCAGTTCTTC
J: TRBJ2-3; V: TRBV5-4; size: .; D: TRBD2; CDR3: CASSRGVSTDTQYF; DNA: TGTGCCAGCAGCCGGGGGGTGAGCACAGATACGCAGTATTTT
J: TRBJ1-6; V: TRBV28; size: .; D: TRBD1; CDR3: CASSSGTGVRSSYNSPLHF; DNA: TGTGCCAGCAGCTCCGGGACAGGGGTCCGGAGCTCCTATAATTCACCCCTCCACTTT
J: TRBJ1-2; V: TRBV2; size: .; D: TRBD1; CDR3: CASGQGAGYTF; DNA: TGTGCCAGCGGCCAGGGGGCTGGCTACACCTTC
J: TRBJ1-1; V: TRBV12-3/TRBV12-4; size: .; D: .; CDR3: CASSTKGTEAFF; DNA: TGTGCCAGCAGTACTAAAGGCACTGAAGCTTTCTTT
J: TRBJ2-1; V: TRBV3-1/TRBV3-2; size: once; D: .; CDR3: CASSETFGLPGVDEQFF; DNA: TGTGCCAGCAGCGAGACCTTCGGACTCCCGGGGGTTGATGAGCAGTTCTTC
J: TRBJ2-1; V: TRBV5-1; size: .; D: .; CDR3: CASSLAPADSYNEQFF; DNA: TGCGCCAGCAGCTTGGCCCCAGCGGATTCCTACAATGAGCAGTTCTTC
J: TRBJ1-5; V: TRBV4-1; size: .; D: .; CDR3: CASSQVGGQPQHF; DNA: TGCGCCAGCAGCCAAGTGGGAGGACAGCCCCAGCATTTT
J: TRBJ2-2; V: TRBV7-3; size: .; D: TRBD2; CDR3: CASSSTGTSGTGELFF; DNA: TGTGCCAGCAGCTCCACCGGGACTAGCGGCACCGGGGAGCTGTTTTTT
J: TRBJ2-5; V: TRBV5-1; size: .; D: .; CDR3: CASSLGQEGTQYF; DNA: TGCGCCAGCAGCTTAGGACAGGAGGGGACCCAGTACTTC
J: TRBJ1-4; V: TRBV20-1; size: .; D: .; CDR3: CSASWPPPNEKLFF; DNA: TGCAGTGCTAGTTGGCCCCCCCCCAATGAAAAACTGTTTTTT
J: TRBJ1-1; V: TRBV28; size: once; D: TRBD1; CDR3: CASTPGTGGWTEAFF; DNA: TGTGCCAGCACCCCGGGGACAGGGGGCTGGACTGAAGCTTTCTTT
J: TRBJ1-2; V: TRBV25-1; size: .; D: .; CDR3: CASSGGGKHGTF; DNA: TGTGCCAGCAGCGGTGGGGGCAAGCATGGCACCTTC
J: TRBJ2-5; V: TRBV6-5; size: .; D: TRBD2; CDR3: CASSYRGGRGLTQYF; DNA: TGTGCCAGCAGTTACCGGGGGGGTCGGGGCTTGACCCAGTACTTC
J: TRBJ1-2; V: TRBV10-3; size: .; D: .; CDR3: CAISEGGGYGYTF; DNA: TGTGCCATCAGTGAAGGGGGGGGCTATGGCTACACCTTC
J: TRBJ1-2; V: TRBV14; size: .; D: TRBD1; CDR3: CASSQDLVLGQNF; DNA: TGTGCCAGCAGCCAAGATCTAGTTTTGGGACAGAACTTC
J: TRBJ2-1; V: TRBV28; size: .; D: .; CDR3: CASSPPRGEQFF; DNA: TGTGCCAGCAGTCCCCCCCGCGGAGAGCAGTTCTTC
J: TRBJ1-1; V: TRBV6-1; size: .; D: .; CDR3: CASSETWTDPAFF; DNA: TGTGCCAGCAGTGAGACTTGGACAGATCCAGCTTTCTTT
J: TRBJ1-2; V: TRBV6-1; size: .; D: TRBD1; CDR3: CASSDLTGVGGYTF; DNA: TGTGCCAGCAGTGATCTGACAGGGGTGGGCGGCTACACCTTC
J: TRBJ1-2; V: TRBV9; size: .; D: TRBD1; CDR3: CASSARTGEANYGYTF; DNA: TGTGCCAGCAGCGCGCGGACAGGCGAAGCTAACTATGGCTACACCTTC
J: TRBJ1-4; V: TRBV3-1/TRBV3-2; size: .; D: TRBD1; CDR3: CASSQDPGQSNEKLFF; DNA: TGTGCCAGCAGCCAAGACCCGGGACAGTCGAATGAAAAACTGTTTTTT
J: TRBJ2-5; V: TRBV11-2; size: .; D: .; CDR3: CASSLGLQETQYF; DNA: TGTGCCAGCAGCTTAGGACTCCAAGAGACCCAGTACTTC
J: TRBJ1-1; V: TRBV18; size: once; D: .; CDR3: CASSSSLVLPPRNTEAFF; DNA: TGTGCCAGCTCATCCTCCCTGGTACTGCCCCCTCGGAACACTGAAGCTTTCTTT
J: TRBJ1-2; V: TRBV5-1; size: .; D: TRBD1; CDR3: CASSLEDRGLGYTF; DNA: TGCGCCAGCAGCTTGGAGGACAGGGGGCTTGGCTACACCTTC
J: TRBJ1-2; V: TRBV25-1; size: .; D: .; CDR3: CAIQDGTNYGYTF; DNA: TGTGCCATCCAAGATGGGACAAACTATGGCTACACCTTC
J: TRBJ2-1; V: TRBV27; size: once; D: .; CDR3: CASSEGVEQFF; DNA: TGTGCCAGCAGCGAAGGGGTTGAGCAGTTCTTC
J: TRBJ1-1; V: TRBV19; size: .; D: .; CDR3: CASRREGGSYTEAFF; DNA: TGTGCCAGTAGAAGGGAGGGGGGTAGCTACACTGAAGCTTTCTTT
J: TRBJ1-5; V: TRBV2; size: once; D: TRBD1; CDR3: CASSLDRGRQPQHF; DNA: TGTGCCAGCTCCCTAGACAGGGGTCGGCAGCCCCAGCATTTT
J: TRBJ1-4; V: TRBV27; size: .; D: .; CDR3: CASSPHPQGGEKLFF; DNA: TGTGCCAGCAGTCCACACCCACAGGGAGGGGAAAAACTGTTTTTT
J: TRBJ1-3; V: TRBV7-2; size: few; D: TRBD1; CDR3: CASSWTGAANTIYF; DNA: TGTGCCAGCAGCTGGACAGGGGCCGCAAACACCATATATTTT
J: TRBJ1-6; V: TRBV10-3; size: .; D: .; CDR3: CAISAGGGSPLHF; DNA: TGTGCCATCAGTGCTGGAGGAGGATCACCCCTCCACTTT
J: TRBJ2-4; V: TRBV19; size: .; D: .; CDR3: CASSISGIPPKNIQYF; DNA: TGTGCCAGTAGTATATCGGGGATACCACCCAAAAACATTCAGTACTTC
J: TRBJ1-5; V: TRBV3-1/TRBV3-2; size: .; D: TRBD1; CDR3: CASSQMTGSNQPQHF; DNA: TGTGCCAGCAGCCAAATGACAGGGAGCAATCAGCCCCAGCATTTT
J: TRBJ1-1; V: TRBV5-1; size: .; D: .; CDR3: CASSLEGDGNTEAFF; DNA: TGCGCCAGCAGCTTGGAGGGGGACGGTAACACTGAAGCTTTCTTT
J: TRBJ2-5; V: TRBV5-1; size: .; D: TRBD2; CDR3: CASSPGLAGGPPETQYF; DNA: TGCGCCAGCAGCCCGGGACTAGCGGGGGGGCCTCCAGAGACCCAGTACTTC
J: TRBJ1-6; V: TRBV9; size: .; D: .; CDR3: CASSVGQDNSPLHF; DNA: TGTGCCAGCAGCGTCGGACAAGATAATTCACCCCTCCACTTT
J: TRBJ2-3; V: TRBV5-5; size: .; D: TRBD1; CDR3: CASSLTGQGTDTQYF; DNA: TGTGCCAGCAGCTTGACGGGACAGGGAACAGATACGCAGTATTTT
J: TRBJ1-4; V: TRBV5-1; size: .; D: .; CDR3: CASSPSLGVKLFF; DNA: TGCGCCAGCAGCCCGTCACTCGGAGTAAAACTGTTTTTT
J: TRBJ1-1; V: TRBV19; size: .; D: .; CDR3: CASSIAGGMNTEAFF; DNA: TGTGCCAGTAGTATAGCTGGCGGCATGAACACTGAAGCTTTCTTT